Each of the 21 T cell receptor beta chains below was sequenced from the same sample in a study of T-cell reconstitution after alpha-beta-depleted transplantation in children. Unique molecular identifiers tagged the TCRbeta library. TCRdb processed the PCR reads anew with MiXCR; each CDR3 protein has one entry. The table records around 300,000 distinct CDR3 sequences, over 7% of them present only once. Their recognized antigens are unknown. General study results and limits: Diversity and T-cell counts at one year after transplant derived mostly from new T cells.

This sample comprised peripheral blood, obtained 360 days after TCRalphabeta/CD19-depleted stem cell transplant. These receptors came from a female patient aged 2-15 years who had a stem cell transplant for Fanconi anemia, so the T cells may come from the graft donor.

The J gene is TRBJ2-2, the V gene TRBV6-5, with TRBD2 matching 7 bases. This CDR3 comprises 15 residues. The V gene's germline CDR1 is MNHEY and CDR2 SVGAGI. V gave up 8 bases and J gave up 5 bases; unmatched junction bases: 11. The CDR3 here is CASRRGVGETGELFF. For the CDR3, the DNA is TGTGCCAGCCGACGGGGGGTGGGAGAGACCGGGGAGCTGTTTTTT.

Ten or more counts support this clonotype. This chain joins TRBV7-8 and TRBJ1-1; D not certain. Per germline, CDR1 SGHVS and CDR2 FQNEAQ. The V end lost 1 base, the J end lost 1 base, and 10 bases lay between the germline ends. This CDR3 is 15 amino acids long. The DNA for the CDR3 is TGTGCCAGCAGCTTAGTCTTGCTAGCGAACACTGAAGCTTTCTTT. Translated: CASSLVLLANTEAFF.

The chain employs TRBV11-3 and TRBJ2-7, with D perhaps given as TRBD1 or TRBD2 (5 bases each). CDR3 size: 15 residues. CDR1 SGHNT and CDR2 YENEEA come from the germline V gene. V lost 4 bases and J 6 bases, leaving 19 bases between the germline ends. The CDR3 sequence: CASSSRDGSISEQYF. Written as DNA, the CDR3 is TGTGCCAGCAGCTCCCGGGACGGATCCATTTCCGAGCAGTACTTC.

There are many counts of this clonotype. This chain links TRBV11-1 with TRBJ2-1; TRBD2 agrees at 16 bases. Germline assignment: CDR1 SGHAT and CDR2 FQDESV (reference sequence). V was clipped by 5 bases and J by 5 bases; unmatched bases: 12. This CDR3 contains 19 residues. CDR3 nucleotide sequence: TGTGCCAGCAGCCCACCGGGACTAGCGGGAGGGGCCGGACACAATGAGCAGTTCTTC. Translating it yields CASSPPGLAGGAGHNEQFF.

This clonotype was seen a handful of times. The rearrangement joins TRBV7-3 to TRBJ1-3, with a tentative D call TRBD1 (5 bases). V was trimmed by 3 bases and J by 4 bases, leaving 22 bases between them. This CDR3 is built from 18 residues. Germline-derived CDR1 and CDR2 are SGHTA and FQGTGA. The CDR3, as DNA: TGTGCCAGCAGCTTTCGGACCGCGGGGGTTGGTTCAGGAAACACCATATATTTT. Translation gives CASSFRTAGVGSGNTIYF.

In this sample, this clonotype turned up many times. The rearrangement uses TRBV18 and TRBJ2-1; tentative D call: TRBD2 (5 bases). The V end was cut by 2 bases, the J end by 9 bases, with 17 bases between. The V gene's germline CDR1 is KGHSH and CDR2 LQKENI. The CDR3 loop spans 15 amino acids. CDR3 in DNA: TGTGCCAGCTCACCATTCACGGACGGAGAGGGTGAGCAGTTCTTC. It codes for CASSPFTDGEGEQFF.

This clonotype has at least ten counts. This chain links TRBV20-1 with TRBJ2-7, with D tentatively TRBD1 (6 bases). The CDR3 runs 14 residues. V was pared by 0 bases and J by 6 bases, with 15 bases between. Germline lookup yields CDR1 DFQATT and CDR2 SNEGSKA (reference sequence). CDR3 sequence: CSARDEDRWFEQYF. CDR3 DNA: TGCAGTGCTAGAGACGAAGACAGGTGGTTCGAGCAGTACTTC.

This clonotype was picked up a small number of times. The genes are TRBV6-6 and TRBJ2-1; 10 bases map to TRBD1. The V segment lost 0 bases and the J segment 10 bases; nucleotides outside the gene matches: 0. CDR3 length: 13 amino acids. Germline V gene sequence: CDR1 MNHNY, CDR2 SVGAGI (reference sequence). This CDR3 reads CASSYSTGGEQFF. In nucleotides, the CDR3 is TGTGCCAGCAGTTACTCGACAGGGGGCGAGCAGTTCTTC.

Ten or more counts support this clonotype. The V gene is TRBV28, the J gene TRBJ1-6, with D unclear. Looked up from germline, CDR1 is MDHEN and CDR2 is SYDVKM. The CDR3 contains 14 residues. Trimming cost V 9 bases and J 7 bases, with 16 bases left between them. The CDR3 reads CASYDILGNSPLHF. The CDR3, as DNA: TGTGCCAGTTACGACATCCTCGGGAATTCACCCCTCCACTTT.

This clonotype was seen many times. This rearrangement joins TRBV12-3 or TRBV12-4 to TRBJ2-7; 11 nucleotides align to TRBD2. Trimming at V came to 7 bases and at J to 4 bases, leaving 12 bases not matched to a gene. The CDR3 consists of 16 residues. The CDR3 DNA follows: TGTGCCAGCACCCTTTACCAACTAGCGGGAGTGTACGAGCAGTACTTC. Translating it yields CASTLYQLAGVYEQYF.

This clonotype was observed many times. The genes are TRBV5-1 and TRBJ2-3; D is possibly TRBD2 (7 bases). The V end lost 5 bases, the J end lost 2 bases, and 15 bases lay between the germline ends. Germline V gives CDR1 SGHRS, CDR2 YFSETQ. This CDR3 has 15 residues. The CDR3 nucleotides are TGCGCCAGCAGGCCGCGGGGGCAAAACACAGATACGCAGTATTTT. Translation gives CASRPRGQNTDTQYF. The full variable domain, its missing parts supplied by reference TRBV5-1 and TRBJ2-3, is KAGVTQTPRYLIKTRGQQVTLSCSPISGHRSVSWYQQTPGQGLQFLFEYFSETQRNKGNFPGRFSGRQFSNSRSEMNVSTLELGDSALYLCASRPRGQNTDTQYFGPGTRLTVL.

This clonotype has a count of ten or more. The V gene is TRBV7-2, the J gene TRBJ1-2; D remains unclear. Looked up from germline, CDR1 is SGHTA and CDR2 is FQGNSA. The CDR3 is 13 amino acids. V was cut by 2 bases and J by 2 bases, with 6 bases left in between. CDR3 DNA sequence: TGTGCCAGCAGCTTATTCGGGAACTATGGCTACACCTTC. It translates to CASSLFGNYGYTF.

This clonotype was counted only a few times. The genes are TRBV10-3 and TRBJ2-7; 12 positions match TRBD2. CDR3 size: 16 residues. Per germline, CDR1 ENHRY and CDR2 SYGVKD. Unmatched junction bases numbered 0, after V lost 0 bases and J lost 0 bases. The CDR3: CAISESTSGGSYEQYF. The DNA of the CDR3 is TGTGCCATCAGTGAGTCGACTAGCGGGGGCTCCTACGAGCAGTACTTC.

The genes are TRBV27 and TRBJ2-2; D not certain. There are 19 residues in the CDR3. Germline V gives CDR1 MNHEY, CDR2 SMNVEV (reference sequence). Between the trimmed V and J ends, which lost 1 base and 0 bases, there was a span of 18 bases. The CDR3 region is CASSLFKISAPSNTGELFF. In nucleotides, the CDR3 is TGTGCCAGCAGTTTATTTAAGATATCCGCGCCTTCGAACACCGGGGAGCTGTTTTTT.

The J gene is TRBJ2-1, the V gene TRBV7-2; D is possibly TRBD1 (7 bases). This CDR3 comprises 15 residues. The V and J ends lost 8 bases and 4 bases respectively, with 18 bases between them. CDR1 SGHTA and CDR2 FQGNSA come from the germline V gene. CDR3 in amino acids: CASADGGGLYNEQFF. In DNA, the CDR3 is TGTGCCAGCGCCGACGGAGGGGGCCTATACAATGAGCAGTTCTTC. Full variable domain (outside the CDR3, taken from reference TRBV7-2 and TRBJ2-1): GAGVSQSPSNKVTEKGKDVELRCDPISGHTALYWYRQSLGQGLEFLIYFQGNSAPDKSGLPSDRFSAERTGGSVSTLTIQRTQQEDSAVYLCASADGGGLYNEQFFGPGTRLTVL.

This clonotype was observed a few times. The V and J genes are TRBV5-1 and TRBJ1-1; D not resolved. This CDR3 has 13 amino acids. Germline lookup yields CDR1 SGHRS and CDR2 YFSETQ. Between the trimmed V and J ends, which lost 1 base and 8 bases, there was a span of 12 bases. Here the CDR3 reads CASSLSKESEAFF. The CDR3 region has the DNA TGCGCCAGCAGCTTGTCAAAGGAGTCAGAAGCTTTCTTT.

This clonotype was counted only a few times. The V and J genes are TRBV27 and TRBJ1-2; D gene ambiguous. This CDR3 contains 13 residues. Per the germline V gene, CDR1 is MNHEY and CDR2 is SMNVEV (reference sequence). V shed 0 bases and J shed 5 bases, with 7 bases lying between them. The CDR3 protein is CASSLSGYYGYTF. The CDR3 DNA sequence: TGTGCCAGCAGTTTATCTGGTTATTATGGCTACACCTTC.

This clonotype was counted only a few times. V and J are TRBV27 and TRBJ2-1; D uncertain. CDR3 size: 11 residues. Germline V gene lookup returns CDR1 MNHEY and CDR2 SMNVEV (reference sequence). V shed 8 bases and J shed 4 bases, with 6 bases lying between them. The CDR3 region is CASGPYNEQFF. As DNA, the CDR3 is TGTGCCAGCGGACCGTACAATGAGCAGTTCTTC.

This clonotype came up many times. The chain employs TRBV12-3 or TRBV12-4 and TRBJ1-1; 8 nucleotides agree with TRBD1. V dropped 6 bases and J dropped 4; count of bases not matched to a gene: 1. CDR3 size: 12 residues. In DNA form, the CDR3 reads TGTGCCAGCAGAGACAGGGGCACTGAAGCTTTCTTT. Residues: CASRDRGTEAFF.

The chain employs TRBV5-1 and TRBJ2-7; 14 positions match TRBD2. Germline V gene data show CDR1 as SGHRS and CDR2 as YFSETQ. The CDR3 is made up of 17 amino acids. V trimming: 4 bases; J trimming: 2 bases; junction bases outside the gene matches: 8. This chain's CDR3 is CASSPGLAGGRPYEQYF. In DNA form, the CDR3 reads TGCGCCAGCAGCCCCGGACTAGCGGGGGGAAGGCCCTACGAGCAGTACTTC.

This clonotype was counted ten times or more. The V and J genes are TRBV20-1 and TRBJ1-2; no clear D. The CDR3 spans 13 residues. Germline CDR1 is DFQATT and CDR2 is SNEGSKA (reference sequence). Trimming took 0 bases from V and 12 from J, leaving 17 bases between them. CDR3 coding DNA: TGCAGTGCTAGAGAAGGGTCGGTCACAGAGAACACCTTC. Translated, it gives CSAREGSVTENTF.